Listed here are 30 T cell receptor beta chains from one sample, sequenced in a study of neurological immune-mediated disorders. TCRdb re-derived calls from the 5' RACE reads in MiXCR, one entry per CDR3 protein. The profile shows more than 40,000 distinct CDR3 sequences, about 14% of them singletons. Sequences were obtained from CD4+ T cells from blood. The source of these receptors is an older woman with HTLV-1-associated myelopathy (HAM/TSP).

This clonotype has at least ten counts. The chain is built from TRBV5-1 and TRBJ2-3, with D possibly being TRBD1 (5 bases). The V and J ends lost 0 bases and 1 base respectively, with 9 bases between them. The CDR3 extends over 15 amino acids. Germline lookup yields CDR1 SGHRS and CDR2 YFSETQ. CDR3 region: CASSLVQGGTDTQYF. The CDR3 bases are TGCGCCAGCAGCTTGGTCCAGGGTGGCACAGATACGCAGTATTTT.

This clonotype was seen repeatedly, ten times or more. The chain combines TRBV5-1 with TRBJ2-2; D not resolved. Per the germline V gene, CDR1 is SGHRS and CDR2 is YFSETQ. CDR3 length equals 14 residues. Trimming removed 1 base from V and 3 bases from J, with 7 bases in between. As DNA, the CDR3 is TGCGCCAGCAGCTTGAAACGGGACACCGGGGAGCTGTTTTTT. This gives the protein CASSLKRDTGELFF.

This clonotype was counted ten times or more. This chain uses TRBV12-3 or TRBV12-4 with TRBJ2-3; either TRBD1 or TRBD2 may supply D (5 bases each). The CDR3 loop spans 14 amino acids. V was pared by 6 bases and J by 1 base, with 11 bases between. The DNA of the CDR3 is TGTGCCAGCAGCCGACTGGGGGGCACAGATACGCAGTATTTT. Amino acids: CASSRLGGTDTQYF.

Many counts were recorded for this clonotype. V is TRBV20-1 and J is TRBJ2-5; the D is unclear. V was clipped by 5 bases and J by 4 bases, with 11 bases between them. CDR3 length: 12 residues. Germline V CDR1 and CDR2: DFQATT, SNEGSKA (reference sequence). The CDR3 loop is CSADDGRETQYF. Written as DNA, the CDR3 is TGCAGTGCTGACGACGGGCGAGAGACCCAGTACTTC.

The chain links TRBV4-2 to TRBJ2-1, with D uncertain. Germline CDR1 LGHNA, CDR2 YNFKEQ. CDR3 size: 14 residues. V was trimmed by 6 bases and J by 4 bases, leaving 13 bases between them. CDR3 sequence: CASSEDPRYNEQFF. The CDR3 nucleotides read TGTGCCAGCAGTGAGGACCCGCGGTACAATGAGCAGTTCTTC.

This clonotype was recorded at least ten times. The CDR3 here is CASSPERGLGSPLHF. Here the CDR3 DNA reads TGCGCCAGCAGCCCGGAGCGGGGATTGGGGTCACCCCTCCACTTT. The chain combines TRBV4-1 with TRBJ1-6; D is unclear. Germline CDR1 is MGHRA and CDR2 is YSYEKL. This CDR3 spans 15 amino acids. V dropped 4 bases and J dropped 10 bases, with 17 bases sitting between them.

This clonotype was seen ten or more times. The chain employs TRBV12-3 or TRBV12-4 and TRBJ1-1; D not certain. The V gene lost 2 bases and the J gene lost 7 bases, with 14 bases spanning the gap. The CDR3 is 14 residues long. The CDR3 is CASSLLMIGIEAFF. The DNA of the CDR3 is TGTGCCAGCAGTTTATTGATGATTGGTATTGAAGCTTTCTTT.

This clonotype came up many times. The V gene is TRBV11-2, the J gene TRBJ1-2, with TRBD1 as a possible D gene (5 bases). CDR1 is SGHAT and CDR2 is FQNNGV in the germline V gene. V lost 4 bases, J lost 8 bases, and 23 bases lay in between. This CDR3 region has 16 residues. CDR3 sequence (DNA): TGTGCCAGCAGCTCCCTCCGGGGGTTGAACCGGATCGGCTACACCTTC. Translating gives CASSSLRGLNRIGYTF. The full variable domain, in which reference TRBV11-2 and TRBJ1-2 provide the parts outside the CDR3, is EAGVAQSPRYKIIEKRQSVAFWCNPISGHATLYWYQQILGQGPKLLIQFQNNGVVDDSQLPKDRFSAERLKGVDSTLKIQPAKLEDSAVYLCASSSLRGLNRIGYTFGSGTRLTVV.

This clonotype has at least ten counts. The chain employs TRBV20-1 and TRBJ1-2, with D perhaps TRBD1 (5 bases). V was trimmed by 6 bases and J by 6 bases, leaving 20 bases between them. The germline gives CDR1 DFQATT, CDR2 SNEGSKA (reference sequence). CDR3 length: 14 residues. CDR3 coding DNA: TGCAGTGCCCCCATTCCAGGGCTAGGTCATGGCTACACCTTC. Protein product: CSAPIPGLGHGYTF.

This clonotype has ten or more counts. The chain combines TRBV9 with TRBJ2-3; tentatively, D is TRBD2 (6 bases). The V end was cut by 1 base, the J end by 13 bases, with 19 bases between. Germline CDR1 and CDR2: SGDLS and YYNGEE. The CDR3 covers 14 residues. CDR3 DNA sequence: TGTGCCAGCAGCGTACGTTCCGAGGCGGGGTTTAAGTATTTT. This translates into CASSVRSEAGFKYF.

This clonotype was seen at least ten times. This chain uses TRBV20-1 with TRBJ1-2; the D gene is possibly TRBD1 (6 bases). Trimming removed 0 bases at V and 4 bases at J, with 12 bases between. CDR1 and CDR2 from the germline V gene are DFQATT and SNEGSKA (reference sequence). The CDR3 runs to 14 residues. The CDR3: CSAREVRGVYGYTF. CDR3 nucleotides: TGCAGTGCTAGAGAAGTGAGGGGGGTCTATGGCTACACCTTC.

This clonotype was seen repeatedly, ten times or more. This chain connects TRBV20-1 to TRBJ2-1; 7 bases align to TRBD2. V lost 5 bases, J lost 8 bases, and 12 bases stayed unmatched. From germline, CDR1 is DFQATT and CDR2 SNEGSKA (reference sequence). The CDR3 spans 14 residues. CDR3 in DNA: TGCAGTGCTCTCCGCGGGGGTGCCGGTGATGAGCAGTTCTTC. It encodes CSALRGGAGDEQFF.

The sample holds many counts of this clonotype. The chain links TRBV6-5 to TRBJ1-2; 8 nucleotides agree with TRBD1. The CDR3 loop spans 14 amino acids. Germline lookup yields CDR1 MNHEY and CDR2 SVGAGI. The V gene end was trimmed by 2 bases and the J gene end by 7 bases; junction bases not matched to a gene: 6. The CDR3 DNA reads as TGTGCCAGCAGTTACGCGGCAGGGGGCACTGGCTACACCTTC. Protein product: CASSYAAGGTGYTF.

This clonotype has at least ten counts. The chain combines TRBV29-1 with TRBJ2-5; 7 nucleotides agree with TRBD1. The germline V gene encodes CDR1 SQVTM and CDR2 ANQGSEA. The CDR3 totals 16 residues. V trimming: 5 bases; J trimming: 0 bases; junction bases outside the gene matches: 12. The CDR3 spells CSVRADWGQNQETQYF. In DNA, the CDR3 is TGCAGCGTTCGGGCGGATTGGGGACAGAACCAAGAGACCCAGTACTTC. The complete variable domain, with remaining parts taken from reference TRBV29-1 and TRBJ2-5, reads SAVISQKPSRDICQRGTSLTIQCQVDSQVTMMFWYRQQPGQSLTLIATANQGSEATYESGFVIDKFPISRPNLTFSTLTVSNMSPEDSSIYLCSVRADWGQNQETQYFGPGTRLLVL.

The sample holds many counts of this clonotype. V gene TRBV7-2 combines with J gene TRBJ2-3; D gene uncertain. Trimming took off 1 base at V and 3 bases at J, with 14 bases between the two ends. The CDR3 totals 16 residues. The germline CDR1 and CDR2 sequences are SGHTA and FQGNSA. CDR3 in amino acids: CASSLERGVGTDTQYF. The CDR3 coding sequence is TGTGCCAGCAGCTTAGAGAGAGGCGTAGGGACAGATACGCAGTATTTT.

This clonotype was observed a single time. V usage is TRBV20-1 and J usage is TRBJ2-7; perhaps TRBD1 as D (6 bases). CDR1 DFQATT and CDR2 SNEGSKA come from the germline V gene (reference sequence). The CDR3 is 15 amino acids. Trimming took 2 bases from V and 1 from J, leaving 15 bases between them. Here the CDR3 DNA reads TGCAGTGCTAGATCAGACAGGCATTTATCCTACGAGCAGTACTTC. As protein: CSARSDRHLSYEQYF.

The chain joins TRBV7-2 to TRBJ1-1, with a possible D match to TRBD1 (5 bases). The V end lost 1 base, the J end lost 2 bases, and 8 bases lay between the germline ends. CDR1 is SGHTA, CDR2 FQGNSA, per germline. The CDR3 contains 14 residues. CDR3 coding DNA: TGTGCCAGCAGCTTAGTTCAGGGAAACACTGAAGCTTTCTTT. Encoded protein: CASSLVQGNTEAFF. The full variable domain, its missing parts supplied by reference TRBV7-2 and TRBJ1-1, is GAGVSQSPSNKVTEKGKDVELRCDPISGHTALYWYRQSLGQGLEFLIYFQGNSAPDKSGLPSDRFSAERTGGSVSTLTIQRTQQEDSAVYLCASSLVQGNTEAFFGQGTRLTVV.

The chain joins TRBV27 to TRBJ2-3; a possible D gene is TRBD2 (7 bases). The length of the CDR3 is 15 residues. Trimming took off 6 bases at V and 4 bases at J, with 17 bases between the two ends. Germline V gene lookup returns CDR1 MNHEY and CDR2 SMNVEV (reference sequence). CDR3 coding DNA: TGTGCCAGCAGCCCCCTTGGGGGGGGGCCAGATACGCAGTATTTT. Amino acids: CASSPLGGGPDTQYF.

Ten or more counts support this clonotype. This sequence joins TRBV9 and TRBJ1-1, with D perhaps TRBD1 (6 bases). V lost 3 bases and J 0 bases, leaving 6 bases between the germline ends. This CDR3 has 13 amino acids. Looked up from germline, CDR1 is SGDLS and CDR2 is YYNGEE. CDR3 nucleotides: TGTGCCAGCAGCGGGACAGTGAACACTGAAGCTTTCTTT. Protein product: CASSGTVNTEAFF.

This clonotype was observed many times. The chain carries TRBV5-5 and TRBJ2-5; tentative D call: TRBD1 (6 bases). Germline V gene sequence: CDR1 SGHKS, CDR2 YYEKEE (reference sequence). The CDR3 runs to 16 residues. V was shortened by 1 base and J by 7 bases, with 20 bases between the two germline ends. The CDR3 coding sequence is TGTGCCAGCAGCTTGTTTGCAGGGGCGGAGTGGGGGACCCAGTACTTC. Amino acids: CASSLFAGAEWGTQYF.

The table lists this clonotype with many counts. The chain is built from TRBV29-1 and TRBJ2-1; 8 nucleotides agree with TRBD2. Germline V lookup: CDR1 SQVTM, CDR2 ANQGSEA. The CDR3 is 17 amino acids. V was pared by 1 base and J by 3 bases, with 11 bases of the junction left unmatched. The CDR3 DNA sequence: TGCAGCGTTGAAGGGGGTAGCGGGGCCAATGTCTACAATGAGCAGTTCTTC. The encoded protein is CSVEGGSGANVYNEQFF.

This clonotype was counted at least ten times. V and J are TRBV5-6 and TRBJ2-7, with TRBD2 identical over 8 bases. The CDR3 runs to 15 residues. J gave up 0 bases and V 0 bases, and 2 bases lay outside the gene matches. Per the germline V gene, CDR1 is SGHDT and CDR2 is YYEEEE. This CDR3 reads CASSLGLASSYEQYF. The CDR3, as DNA: TGTGCCAGCAGCTTGGGACTAGCGAGCTCCTACGAGCAGTACTTC.

Only a few counts were recorded for this clonotype. The chain has TRBV6-5 and TRBJ1-1; perhaps TRBD1 as D (5 bases). The CDR3 runs to 14 residues. The ends were cut back, 6 bases at V and 0 bases at J, with 11 bases in the middle. Germline V CDR1 and CDR2: MNHEY, SVGAGI. CDR3 sequence reads: CASRGTAMNTEAFF. The CDR3 DNA reads as TGTGCCAGCAGAGGGACGGCCATGAACACTGAAGCTTTCTTT.

There are many counts of this clonotype. The genes are TRBV20-1 and TRBJ2-1; TRBD1 matches at 9 bases. This CDR3 spans 11 amino acids. Germline trimming cut 6 bases from V and 9 bases from J; bases unmatched to any gene: 3. CDR1 DFQATT and CDR2 SNEGSKA come from the germline V gene (reference sequence). CDR3 nucleotides: TGCAGTGCCCCGGGACAGGGTGAGCAGTTCTTC. The encoded protein is CSAPGQGEQFF.

This clonotype was observed many times. CDR3 loop: CASRLTGGSETQYF. CDR3 nucleotide sequence: TGTGCCAGCAGACTGACAGGGGGCTCAGAGACCCAGTACTTC. The chain couples TRBV7-9 to TRBJ2-5, with 10 bases aligning to TRBD1. Losses at the gene ends were 6 bases for V and 4 bases for J; bases not matched to a gene: 5. This CDR3 contains 14 residues. Germline loops: CDR1 SEHNR, CDR2 FQNEAQ (reference sequence).

Ten or more counts support this clonotype. The chain uses TRBV5-1 and TRBJ1-1, with 8 bases matching TRBD1. Losses at the gene ends were 5 bases for V and 6 bases for J; bases not matched to a gene: 12. The CDR3 length is 15 residues. Germline V gives CDR1 SGHRS, CDR2 YFSETQ. CDR3 nucleotide sequence: TGCGCCAGCAGTAGCGGACAGGGCGGTGACGCTGAAGCTTTCTTT. It yields the protein CASSSGQGGDAEAFF.

This clonotype showed up many times. This sequence joins TRBV6-5 and TRBJ1-2; D might be TRBD1 (6 bases). This CDR3 comprises 15 residues. Trimming shortened V by 10 bases and J by 6 bases, and 24 bases separated the two germline ends. From germline, CDR1 is MNHEY and CDR2 SVGAGI. CDR3 in amino acids: CATRSRPGARDGYTF. CDR3 coding DNA: TGTGCCACCCGAAGTCGACCAGGGGCGAGGGATGGCTACACCTTC.

On this clonotype: Possible read error: a much larger clone is one base away. V gene TRBV3-1 combines with J gene TRBJ2-2; no definite D call. Germline V lookup: CDR1 LGHDT, CDR2 YNNKEL (reference sequence). The CDR3 contains 14 residues. CDR3 loop: CANSQGMNTGELFF. The CDR3 nucleotides are TGTGCCAACAGCCAAGGCATGAACACCGGGGAGCTGTTTTTT.

This clonotype appeared many times. This chain connects TRBV20-1 to TRBJ1-2; TRBD1 agrees at 11 bases. The CDR3 contains 16 residues. The V segment lost 3 bases and the J segment 6 bases; nucleotides outside the gene matches: 12. The germline gives CDR1 DFQATT, CDR2 SNEGSKA (reference sequence). The CDR3 nucleotides are TGCAGTGCTAGTGGGACAGGGGGGTTTCATGGTGATGGCTACACCTTC. Translation: CSASGTGGFHGDGYTF.

This clonotype was found a few times. V gene TRBV10-3 combines with J gene TRBJ2-1, with D unclear. The CDR3 totals 14 residues. Germline V gene data show CDR1 as ENHRY and CDR2 as SYGVKD. Trimming took off 5 bases at V and 4 bases at J, with 12 bases between the two ends. CDR3 nucleotide sequence: TGTGCCATCAGTCTAGGTGAATCTTACAATGAGCAGTTCTTC. It is translated as CAISLGESYNEQFF.